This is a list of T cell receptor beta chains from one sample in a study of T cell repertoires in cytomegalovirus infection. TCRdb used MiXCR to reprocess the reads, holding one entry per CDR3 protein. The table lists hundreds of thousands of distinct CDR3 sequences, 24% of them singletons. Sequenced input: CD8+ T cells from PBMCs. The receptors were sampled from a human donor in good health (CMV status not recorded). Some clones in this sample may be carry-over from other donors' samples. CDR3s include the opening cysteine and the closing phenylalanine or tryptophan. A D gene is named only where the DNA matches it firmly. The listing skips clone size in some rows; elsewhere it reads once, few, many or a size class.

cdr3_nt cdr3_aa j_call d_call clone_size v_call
TGCGCCAGCAGCCAAGATCGGGGCAGATTTTCTGAAGCTTTCTTT CASSQDRGRFSEAFF TRBJ1-1 . few TRBV4-3
TGCAGCGCTGAGAGATACGGGGGGGACGCCTACGAGCAGTACTTC CSAERYGGDAYEQYF TRBJ2-7 TRBD2 few TRBV29-1
TGTGCCAGCAGCCCGCGACAGGGTGCTGAAGCTTTCTTT CASSPRQGAEAFF TRBJ1-1 TRBD1 many TRBV7-6
TGCGCCAGCAGTCGGTACGAGCAGTACTTC CASSRYEQYF TRBJ2-7 . . TRBV23-1
TGTGCCAGCAGTTTACTCCGGTCCGGGGAGCTGTTTTTT CASSLLRSGELFF TRBJ2-2 . . TRBV28
TGTGCCAGCAGTTACTCGGCGGTCGCTTCCGGGGAGCTGTTTTTT CASSYSAVASGELFF TRBJ2-2 . . TRBV6-5
TGTGCCAGCCCCTCCCTACCGTACGGTGAAGCTTTCTTT CASPSLPYGEAFF TRBJ1-1 . . TRBV2
TGCGCCAGCAGGGAACAGGGGGACACTGAAGCTTTCTTT CASREQGDTEAFF TRBJ1-1 TRBD1 few TRBV10-1
TGCGCCAGCAGTGAAACAAGAGCTAACACTGAAGCTTTCTTT CASSETRANTEAFF TRBJ1-1 . . TRBV10-1
TGTGCCAGCAGTCAGAACTGGGAGGGCTACACCTTC CASSQNWEGYTF TRBJ1-2 . . TRBV7-9
TGTGCCAGTCTCAGGACTAGCGGGGGGGGGGATCCCTACAATGAGCAGTTCTTC CASLRTSGGGDPYNEQFF TRBJ2-1 TRBD2 . TRBV10-3
TGCAGTGCTAGAGCCCTGGACCGCCGAGTTCAGCCCCAGCATTTT CSARALDRRVQPQHF TRBJ1-5 . few TRBV20-1
TGTGCCATCATGTCCCTGCAGGGAGCTAACTATGGCTACACCTTC CAIMSLQGANYGYTF TRBJ1-2 . many TRBV10-3
TGTGCCAGCAGCAGAGGGACTAGCGGGGGCACAGATACGCAGTATTTT CASSRGTSGGTDTQYF TRBJ2-3 TRBD2 many TRBV27
TGTGCCAGCAGTTTCCCCCTGGGAAATGGGGAGCTGTTTTTT CASSFPLGNGELFF TRBJ2-2 . . TRBV28
TGTGCCAGCAGCTTAAGATTGTCCAGCAATCAGCCCCAGCATTTT CASSLRLSSNQPQHF TRBJ1-5 . many TRBV7-2
TGCGCCAGCAGCGGGAGGTCCGACAGGGGGACCTACGAGCAGTACTTC CASSGRSDRGTYEQYF TRBJ2-7 TRBD1 . TRBV5-1
TGTGCCAGCAGGCCCGGGACAGGGCTCTACAATGAGCAGTTCTTC CASRPGTGLYNEQFF TRBJ2-1 TRBD1 . TRBV28
TGTGCCAGCAGTCCACATACAGGGGTCGCTTTCTTT CASSPHTGVAFF TRBJ1-1 TRBD1 few TRBV27
TGTGCCAGCAGTTACCCGTCTGGGGTGGAAGCTTTCTTT CASSYPSGVEAFF TRBJ1-1 . many TRBV6-5
TGTGCCAGCCGGGGATCCGGGACAGTTCAAGATACGCAGTATTTT CASRGSGTVQDTQYF TRBJ2-3 TRBD1 . TRBV2
TGTGCCAGCAGTGAAAGGGGGACCGGGGAGCTGTTTTTT CASSERGTGELFF TRBJ2-2 . few TRBV2
TGTGCCAGCAGCCAAGATCTTGCTCTGGCCACAGATACGCAGTATTTT CASSQDLALATDTQYF TRBJ2-3 . few TRBV14
TGTGCCATCAGACAGGGGCCCTACGAGCAGTACTTC CAIRQGPYEQYF TRBJ2-7 TRBD1 many TRBV10-3
TGTGCCAGCAGTTACTTCGGGGATAGGGGCTACACCTTC CASSYFGDRGYTF TRBJ1-2 . . TRBV6-5
TGTGCCAGCAGCAGTGACAGATCACTCTACGAGCAGTACTTC CASSSDRSLYEQYF TRBJ2-7 . . TRBV5-5
TGTGCCAGCAGCTTGGGGACGTCGTTTAACACTGAAGCTTTCTTT CASSLGTSFNTEAFF TRBJ1-1 . many TRBV7-2
TGTGCCACCAGCAGAGAGGGAAATCGGGGGGAGCTGTTTTTT CATSREGNRGELFF TRBJ2-2 . few TRBV15
TGTGCCAGCAGTTTCATATGGTCGGGGACTAGCGAGTCGATCAGCTACAATGAGCAGTTCTTC CASSFIWSGTSESISYNEQFF TRBJ2-1 TRBD2 few TRBV28
TGTGCCAGCAGCGTAGCCTTCGGGACCTACAATGAGCAGTTCTTC CASSVAFGTYNEQFF TRBJ2-1 . . TRBV9
TGTGCCAGCAGCCCGCCGGGACAGGATGAGCAGTTCTTC CASSPPGQDEQFF TRBJ2-1 TRBD1 many TRBV7-6
TGTGCCAGCAGTGAATTGCGGGGTGGCGGGGAGCTGTTTTTT CASSELRGGGELFF TRBJ2-2 . . TRBV2
TGTGCCAGCAGCTTAGAATTCAACTTAAACTATGGCTACACCTTC CASSLEFNLNYGYTF TRBJ1-2 . many TRBV7-2
TGTGCCAGTAGTCCCGATCGGGAAAAGCAGTTCTTC CASSPDREKQFF TRBJ2-1 . . TRBV19
TGTGCCAGCCACCTTAGGGCATTCAGGGGTGAGGGTGAGCAGTTCTTC CASHLRAFRGEGEQFF TRBJ2-1 . many TRBV28
TGTGCCAGCAAGGATGGGTTGAACACTGAAGCTTTCTTT CASKDGLNTEAFF TRBJ1-1 . . TRBV6-4
TGTGCCAGTAGTATAGTGGGAGCTGGGGCCAACGTCCTGACTTTC CASSIVGAGANVLTF TRBJ2-6 . . TRBV19
TGTGCCAGCAGTTACCCGGGACAGGGGGCTAAGGTGTGGACTGAAGCTTTCTTT CASSYPGQGAKVWTEAFF TRBJ1-1 TRBD1 . TRBV6-2/TRBV6-3
TGTGCCAGCAGCGATGACAGGGGGCAGCCCCAGCATTTT CASSDDRGQPQHF TRBJ1-5 TRBD1 many TRBV7-6
TGCAGTGCCGCGACAGAAAACACCGGGGAGCTGTTTTTT CSAATENTGELFF TRBJ2-2 . few TRBV20-1
TGTGCCAGCAGTGCAGGGCTGATCCAAGAGACCCAGTACTTC CASSAGLIQETQYF TRBJ2-5 . few TRBV9
TGTGCCAGCAGTTACTCGAGTCAGCCCCCCTACAATGAGCAGTTCTTC CASSYSSQPPYNEQFF TRBJ2-1 . . TRBV6-2/TRBV6-3
TGCAGTGCCGCTAGGTGGGGGGGGATCAACGAGCAGTACTTC CSAARWGGINEQYF TRBJ2-7 TRBD2 . TRBV20-1